Below, 4 T cell receptor beta chains from the same sample are listed, as sequenced in a study of T cells after yellow fever vaccination. From the 5' RACE reads, TCRdb called clonotypes with MiXCR, one entry per CDR3 protein. The sample gives about 360,000 distinct CDR3 sequences, 6% to 8% of which show up once; about 15% is in the top ten. The input for sequencing was PBMCs, taken 5 days after the yellow fever booster vaccination. All receptors come from a man aged 25 to 45 who received the YFV17D yellow fever vaccine.

The chain has TRBV10-3 and TRBJ2-4; 9 bases agree with TRBD1. The CDR3 sequence is 17 residues long. CDR1 ENHRY and CDR2 SYGVKD come from the germline V gene. Trimming cost V 4 bases and J 5 bases; bases outside gene matches: 12. The CDR3 protein is CAISGAETGGPQNIQYF. DNA of the CDR3: TGTGCCATCAGTGGCGCCGAGACAGGGGGTCCTCAAAACATTCAGTACTTC.

This clonotype has a handful of counts. The chain combines TRBV12-3 or TRBV12-4 with TRBJ2-2, with TRBD2 matching 7 bases. The J segment lost 0 bases and the V segment lost 5 bases, leaving 6 bases of the junction unmatched. This CDR3 is built from 16 residues. As DNA, the CDR3 is TGTGCCAGCAGTCTTAGCGGGTCGGCGAACACCGGGGAGCTGTTTTTT. Encoded protein: CASSLSGSANTGELFF.

This chain links TRBV27 with TRBJ2-7; 7 nucleotides agree with TRBD1. Per germline, CDR1 MNHEY and CDR2 SMNVEV (reference sequence). CDR3 size: 15 residues. V shed 3 bases and J 2 bases; nucleotides not matched to a gene: 7. CDR3 region: CASSLAGGAPYEQYF. The CDR3 region has the DNA TGTGCCAGCAGTTTGGCAGGGGGAGCTCCCTACGAGCAGTACTTC.

This chain joins TRBV11-2 and TRBJ2-7; 7 bases line up with TRBD2. V lost 8 bases and J lost 3; bases outside the gene matches: 13. The CDR3 spans 15 residues. CDR1 SGHAT and CDR2 FQNNGV come from the germline V gene. This CDR3 reads CASSGRRAGVYEQYF. CDR3 DNA: TGTGCCAGCTCCGGAAGAAGGGCGGGAGTCTACGAGCAGTACTTC.